Listed below are T cell receptor beta chains from one sample, sequenced in a study of response to subunit inactivated influenza vaccine. TCRdb recomputed calls from the RT-PCR reads with MiXCR, one row per CDR3 protein. The sample records 590,000 or so distinct CDR3 sequences, 12% to 15% being singletons. The source material was PBMCs from blood, sampled approximately 15 days before vaccination. The receptors derive from a man in his fifties who received an inactivated influenza vaccine. Each CDR3 is given with its conserved first and last residue. Fields, in order: J gene, clone size, V gene, D gene, CDR3 DNA, CDR3 protein. A D gene is named only where the DNA matches it firmly. Where a row states a size, it is once, few, many or the class of an expanded clone; other rows omit it.

TRBJ2-7	few	TRBV5-1	TRBD1	TGCGCCAGCAGCTTGGGACAAGGAGGTACAGGGGACTACGAGCAGTACTTC	CASSLGQGGTGDYEQYF
TRBJ1-5	.	TRBV6-2/TRBV6-3	.	TGTGCCAGCCATGGAAGGGACCCTCTAACCCAGCCCCAGCATTTT	CASHGRDPLTQPQHF
TRBJ2-5	.	TRBV25-1	TRBD1	TGTGCCAGCAGTGACGGACAGGGGACAGAGACCCAGTACTTC	CASSDGQGTETQYF
TRBJ2-1	medium-sized	TRBV29-1	.	TGCAGCGTTGTAAGGGGTCAGCCCAATGAGCAGTTCTTC	CSVVRGQPNEQFF
TRBJ2-7	.	TRBV6-2/TRBV6-3	TRBD2	TGTGCCAGCAGCCGAGCGACTAGCGGGGCGCGCCCCTACGAGCAGTACTTC	CASSRATSGARPYEQYF
TRBJ2-1	few	TRBV7-3	.	TGTGCCAGCAGCCCCTCCTCCCTCGGTGAGCAGTTCTTC	CASSPSSLGEQFF
TRBJ1-2	few	TRBV6-5	TRBD1	TGTGCCAGCAGTTACCCCCTAACAGGGGACTATGGCTACACCTTC	CASSYPLTGDYGYTF
TRBJ1-6	few	TRBV7-2	TRBD1	TGTGCCAGCAGCTTAGGGGGGGGACAGAATTCACCCCTCCACTTT	CASSLGGGQNSPLHF
TRBJ2-5	.	TRBV24-1	.	TGTGCCACCAGTGGAATGGGAGAGACCCAGTACTTC	CATSGMGETQYF
TRBJ1-2	few	TRBV7-9	.	TGTGCCAGCAGCGAAGGCTTGGGTAACTATGGCTACACCTTC	CASSEGLGNYGYTF
TRBJ2-2	few	TRBV6-2/TRBV6-3	TRBD2	TGTGCCAGCAGTAGGGGACTAGCGGACACCGGGGAGCTGTTTTTT	CASSRGLADTGELFF
TRBJ2-3	many	TRBV12-3/TRBV12-4	.	TGTGCCAGCAGTCAACCGGGCCAACAAAAAGGGACGCAGTATTTT	CASSQPGQQKGTQYF
TRBJ1-3	few	TRBV28	.	TGTGCCAGCAGTCCTGACAGGCCGTCTGGAAACACCATATATTTT	CASSPDRPSGNTIYF
TRBJ1-1	few	TRBV28	.	TGTGCCAGCAGCCTAAGAGGGGCCGGCACTGAAGCTTTCTTT	CASSLRGAGTEAFF
TRBJ2-7	.	TRBV28	.	TGTGCCAGCAGTTTATATACAGAGGTTTCCTACGAGCAGTACTTC	CASSLYTEVSYEQYF
TRBJ2-7	few	TRBV7-2	TRBD2	TGTGCCAGCAGCCGTAGCGGGGGCCTCGAGCAGTACTTC	CASSRSGGLEQYF
TRBJ2-6	.	TRBV11-3	TRBD1	TGTGCCAGCAGCCGACAGGGGGCAGCTGGGGCCAACGTCCTGACTTTC	CASSRQGAAGANVLTF
TRBJ2-7	few	TRBV6-5	.	TGTGCCAGCAGTTACTTAACCGGCTACGAGCAGTACTTC	CASSYLTGYEQYF
TRBJ1-2	.	TRBV2	TRBD1	TGTGCCAGCAGTGAGAGACAGGGGAACTATGGCTACACCTTC	CASSERQGNYGYTF
TRBJ2-3	few	TRBV5-1	.	TGCGCCAGCGGGGCAGGGCTTGAGGCAGATACGCAGTATTTT	CASGAGLEADTQYF
TRBJ2-1	few	TRBV7-2	TRBD2	TGTGCCAGCGGGTCCCAACTCAGCGGGAGAAATGAGCAGTTCTTC	CASGSQLSGRNEQFF
TRBJ2-1	few	TRBV12-3/TRBV12-4	.	TGTGCCAGCAGTTTATCCGACATTGACGTTGAGCAGTTCTTC	CASSLSDIDVEQFF
TRBJ2-7	.	TRBV6-5	TRBD1	TGTGCCAGCAGTTACCGTACCACAGGGGCAGCCTACGAGCAGTACTTC	CASSYRTTGAAYEQYF
TRBJ2-1	.	TRBV7-2	TRBD1	TGTGCCAGCACCTTGGACAGGGGGTCCTTCAATGAGCAGTTCTTC	CASTLDRGSFNEQFF
TRBJ2-7	few	TRBV5-1	.	TGCGCCAGCAGCTTGGTTGGGGGGAAAGGCTACGAGCAGTACTTC	CASSLVGGKGYEQYF
TRBJ2-7	.	TRBV28	TRBD1	TGTGCCAGCATACCCTCCGGGACAGACTCCTACGAGCAGTACTTC	CASIPSGTDSYEQYF
TRBJ1-1	.	TRBV29-1	.	TGCAGCGCCTCAGGGGAGCACGCTTTCTTT	CSASGEHAFF
TRBJ1-2	few	TRBV5-1	.	TGCGCCAGCAGCTTCCAAAGCGGCGACTATGGCTACACCTTC	CASSFQSGDYGYTF
TRBJ1-1	.	TRBV7-3	.	TGTGCCAGCAGCTTAACGCAGGGGAGGAACACTGAAGCTTTCTTT	CASSLTQGRNTEAFF
TRBJ2-1	.	TRBV12-3/TRBV12-4	TRBD2	TGTGCCACCTCGGTCGGATCGGGGGGGTACAATGAGCAGTTCTTC	CATSVGSGGYNEQFF
TRBJ2-2	few	TRBV19	.	TGTGCCAGTAGGACGGCGGGAAGCTTAACCGGGGAGCTGTTTTTT	CASRTAGSLTGELFF
TRBJ2-2	few	TRBV15	TRBD2	TGTGCCACCAGCACAAGGACTAGCGGAGCCACCGGGGAGCTGTTTTTT	CATSTRTSGATGELFF
TRBJ2-5	few	TRBV9	.	TGTGCCAGCAGCGTAGGGGGAGGCACTCAAGAGACCCAGTACTTC	CASSVGGGTQETQYF
TRBJ2-2	few	TRBV5-1	.	TGCGCCAGCAGATTGGGGGACCCCGGGGAGCTGTTTTTT	CASRLGDPGELFF
TRBJ2-3	many	TRBV7-2	.	TGTGCCAGCAGCTTTCTTGGGTTCGGGACAGATACGCAGTATTTT	CASSFLGFGTDTQYF
TRBJ2-3	.	TRBV20-1	.	TGCAGTGCTAGACGTAATAGCGAGGGTCCGCAGTATTTT	CSARRNSEGPQYF
TRBJ2-3	.	TRBV29-1	.	TGCAGCGTTGTTGGAGGGCCTGACACACAGTATTTT	CSVVGGPDTQYF
TRBJ2-7	few	TRBV4-3	TRBD2	TGCGCCAGCAGCCAAGATATAAGGCTAGCGGGATCTGTGAAGTCCTACGAGCAGTACTTC	CASSQDIRLAGSVKSYEQYF
TRBJ1-1	few	TRBV7-2	.	TGTGCCAGCAGCTTATTCGGAGTTGGCACTGAAGCTTTCTTT	CASSLFGVGTEAFF
TRBJ1-3	.	TRBV7-2	TRBD1	TGTGCCAGCAGCATTACAGGGGCTGGAAACACCATATATTTT	CASSITGAGNTIYF
TRBJ1-1	.	TRBV5-1	.	TGCGCCAGCAGCGCAGGGATATTGGGCGCTGAAGCTTTCTTT	CASSAGILGAEAFF
TRBJ1-1	.	TRBV15	.	TGTGCCACCAGCAGAGCGGCAGGTGCTGAAGCTTTCTTT	CATSRAAGAEAFF
TRBJ2-3	many	TRBV12-3/TRBV12-4	.	TGTGCCAGCAGCAGGGGTAGCACAGATACGCAGTATTTT	CASSRGSTDTQYF
TRBJ2-5	.	TRBV5-1	.	TGCGCCAGCAGCTTGGCATTGACAGTACAAGAGACCCAGTACTTC	CASSLALTVQETQYF
TRBJ2-1	few	TRBV28	.	TGTGCCAGCAGTGAGGGGTTACGAGAGCAGTTCTTC	CASSEGLREQFF
TRBJ2-3	.	TRBV4-2	.	TGTGCCAGCAGCCGTTGGGGGGCGGGAGATACGCAGTATTTT	CASSRWGAGDTQYF
TRBJ2-3	.	TRBV27	.	TGTGCCAGCAGTTTTATCTTCGGACGGCGACTCCGGGACGTTAGTTGGTTCACAGATACGCAGTATTTT	CASSFIFGRRLRDVSWFTDTQYF
TRBJ1-2	many	TRBV29-1	.	TGCAGCGTTGAAGATGGCAGCCGGGGGGACTATGGCTACACCTTC	CSVEDGSRGDYGYTF
TRBJ2-1	.	TRBV15	TRBD2	TGTGCCACCAGCAGAGATTCCCGCGGGAGCAATGAGCAGTTCTTC	CATSRDSRGSNEQFF
TRBJ2-5	few	TRBV9	.	TGTGCCAGCAGCGTGGGAGGGGGGTACCAAGAGACCCAGTACTTC	CASSVGGGYQETQYF
TRBJ2-7	few	TRBV4-3	.	TGCGCCAGCAGCCAAGTTGGACAGAGCTCCTACGAGCAGTACTTC	CASSQVGQSSYEQYF
TRBJ2-7	.	TRBV6-1	TRBD1	TGTGCCAGCAAAGTAGCCCCGGGACAGGGGCCCTACGAGCAGTACTTC	CASKVAPGQGPYEQYF
TRBJ2-3	.	TRBV9	.	TGTGCCAGCAGCGTAGAGGGGAAAACAGATACGCAGTATTTT	CASSVEGKTDTQYF
TRBJ1-1	few	TRBV7-2	.	TGTGCCAGCAGCTTAGTGGAATACATCATGAACACTGAAGCTTTCTTT	CASSLVEYIMNTEAFF
TRBJ1-1	.	TRBV28	.	TGTGCCAGCACCACCCCGGGGCAGGCGAACACTGAAGCTTTCTTT	CASTTPGQANTEAFF
TRBJ2-1	many	TRBV7-8	.	TGTGCCAGCAGCTGGGTCCGAAGGTCCTACAATGAGCAGTTCTTC	CASSWVRRSYNEQFF
TRBJ2-5	.	TRBV5-4	TRBD2	TGTGCCAGCAGCGGACTAGCGGGAGGGCCCACGAGGAAAGAGACCCAGTACTTC	CASSGLAGGPTRKETQYF
TRBJ2-2	.	TRBV6-2/TRBV6-3	TRBD1	TGTGCCAGCAGGGCGACAGGGGGCCACACCGGGGAGCTGTTTTTT	CASRATGGHTGELFF
TRBJ2-1	.	TRBV10-3	TRBD2	TGTGCCATCAGCCAGAGACTAGCGGTTGACAATGAGCAGTTCTTC	CAISQRLAVDNEQFF
TRBJ2-1	.	TRBV7-2	TRBD2	TGTGCCAGCAGCTTAGCCGGGAGGCACTACAATGAGCAGTTCTTC	CASSLAGRHYNEQFF